A selection of T cell receptor beta chains follows, all from one sample in a study of blood T cell repertoires in COVID-19. The protocol was immunoSEQ multiplex PCR, while the TCRdb copy is restricted to in-frame clones and leaves out a portion. The repertoire consists of just under 65,000 clones, with more than 70% occurring once and the leading ten covering 6.3%. Source material: peripheral blood. All receptors derive from a human donor in a cohort sampled during active COVID-19. The CDR3 runs from the conserved cysteine through the conserved F or W. D genes are given only for firm matches. Expanded clones get a size class; other rows say once, few or many, or leave the size out.

.	.	TRBJ1-1	TRBV5-4	CASSPRDGVNTEAFF	TGTGCCAGCAGCCCGCGGGACGGGGTGAACACTGAAGCTTTCTTT
TRBD2	.	TRBJ2-2	TRBV7-2	CASSAVAGRNTGELFF	TGTGCCAGCAGCGCCGTAGCGGGGCGGAACACCGGGGAGCTGTTTTTT
TRBD2	once	TRBJ2-3	TRBV2	CASRGGGPGGTDTQYF	TGTGCCAGCCGGGGGGGCGGACCGGGGGGCACAGATACGCAGTATTTT
.	.	TRBJ1-3	TRBV3-1/TRBV3-2	CASSQMPRVRRNTIYF	TGTGCCAGCAGCCAAATGCCGAGAGTTCGCAGAAACACCATATATTTT
TRBD2	.	TRBJ2-3	TRBV5-4	CASSARTSGGTDTQYF	TGTGCCAGCAGCGCCCGGACTAGCGGGGGGACGGATACGCAGTATTTT
.	.	TRBJ2-5	TRBV9	CASSVEGGYQETQYF	TGTGCCAGCAGCGTAGAGGGGGGGTACCAAGAGACCCAGTACTTC
.	few	TRBJ2-7	TRBV7-2	CASSSGALSYEQYF	TGTGCCAGCAGCTCAGGTGCCCTCTCCTACGAGCAGTACTTC
.	.	TRBJ2-4	TRBV6-5	CASSPDRLAKNIQYF	TGTGCCAGCAGTCCGGACAGACTAGCCAAAAACATTCAGTACTTC
TRBD2	once	TRBJ2-1	TRBV5-1	CASSRMTGGDVNEQFF	TGCGCCAGCAGCAGAATGACCGGGGGGGATGTCAATGAGCAGTTCTTC
TRBD1	few	TRBJ2-7	TRBV10-3	CAISPQRTGEVSEQYF	TGTGCCATCAGCCCTCAGAGGACAGGGGAGGTAAGCGAGCAGTACTTC
.	.	TRBJ1-6	TRBV7-3	CASSPGGQNSPLHF	TGTGCCAGCAGCCCCGGGGGGCAAAATTCACCCCTCCACTTT
TRBD1	.	TRBJ2-7	TRBV10-3	CAISAGTGPYEQYF	TGTGCCATCAGTGCCGGGACAGGGCCGTACGAGCAGTACTTC
.	.	TRBJ2-5	TRBV11-2	CASSHQETQYF	TGTGCCAGCAGCCATCAAGAGACCCAGTACTTC
.	.	TRBJ1-2	TRBV6-5	CASRAGVGGYGYTF	TGTGCCAGCAGAGCTGGTGTAGGGGGCTATGGCTACACCTTC
TRBD1	.	TRBJ2-7	TRBV11-2	CASSVSWTGDYEQYF	TGTGCCAGCTCCGTTTCGTGGACAGGTGATTACGAGCAGTACTTC
.	.	TRBJ1-2	TRBV6-5	CASSYTASSSGYGYTF	TGTGCCAGCAGTTACACCGCTTCGTCCTCGGGTTATGGCTACACCTTC
.	.	TRBJ2-3	TRBV20-1	CSASSILGLASTDTQYF	TGCAGTGCTAGTTCTATCCTCGGACTGGCTAGCACAGATACGCAGTATTTT
TRBD1	few	TRBJ1-2	TRBV7-6	CASSADRGRYYGYTF	TGTGCCAGCAGCGCAGACAGGGGGCGTTACTATGGCTACACCTTC
TRBD1	.	TRBJ2-3	TRBV19	CASSIQGARTDTQYF	TGTGCCAGTAGTATACAGGGGGCCCGCACAGATACGCAGTATTTT
.	.	TRBJ2-5	TRBV5-1	CASSLAAGETQYF	TGCGCCAGCAGCTTGGCGGCGGGGGAGACCCAGTACTTC
TRBD1	.	TRBJ1-4	TRBV25-1	CASSEGQWEEKLFF	TGTGCCAGCAGTGAGGGACAGTGGGAGGAAAAACTGTTTTTT
.	.	TRBJ2-3	TRBV20-1	CSASRRALTDTQYF	TGCAGTGCTAGTAGGAGGGCCCTCACAGATACGCAGTATTTT
TRBD2	.	TRBJ2-1	TRBV28	CASSPPAGTSNNEQFF	TGTGCCAGCAGTCCTCCTGCCGGGACTAGCAACAATGAGCAGTTCTTC
.	.	TRBJ1-4	TRBV6-1	CASSEREPLVGKLFF	TGTGCCAGCAGTGAACGAGAACCCCTAGTCGGAAAACTGTTTTTT
.	.	TRBJ1-1	TRBV6-1	CASSDPRGGRTEAFF	TGTGCCAGCAGTGACCCCCGAGGAGGGCGGACTGAAGCTTTCTTT
.	once	TRBJ1-4	TRBV9	CASTRTAATNEKLFF	TGTGCCAGCACGCGGACAGCTGCAACTAATGAAAAACTGTTTTTT
.	.	TRBJ2-5	TRBV7-9	CASSHGGIQETQYF	TGTGCCAGCAGTCATGGGGGGATCCAAGAGACCCAGTACTTC
.	.	TRBJ2-2	TRBV6-5	CASSYSVGSGELFF	TGTGCCAGCAGTTACTCCGTGGGGAGCGGGGAGCTGTTTTTT
TRBD2	few	TRBJ2-1	TRBV28	CASSSGGARNEQFF	TGTGCCAGCAGTAGCGGGGGGGCGCGGAATGAGCAGTTCTTC
TRBD1	.	TRBJ1-3	TRBV5-1	CASSFGQGLSGNTIYF	TGCGCCAGCAGCTTTGGACAGGGGTTGAGTGGAAACACCATATATTTT
.	.	TRBJ2-7	TRBV3-1/TRBV3-2	CASSQGPGISYEQYF	TGTGCCAGCAGCCAAGGTCCGGGGATCTCCTACGAGCAGTACTTC
TRBD2	.	TRBJ2-3	TRBV11-2	CASRLRGGGVVNTQYF	TGTGCCAGCAGACTCCGGGGCGGGGGGGTTGTAAATACGCAGTATTTT
.	.	TRBJ1-2	TRBV19	CAITGQGEDGYTF	TGTGCCATCACTGGGCAGGGCGAAGATGGCTACACCTTC